The TCR beta chain described here comes from a study of shared clonotypes between healthy human individuals. Study outcomes and limitations: Non-shared clonotypes were found to have lower generation probabilities than the clonotypes that were shared by all four of the sorted-subset donors.

Concerning this clone itself: Antigen unknown.

Clones were read by immunoSEQ multiplex PCR, and TCRdb kept only the in-frame ones, dropping some. Of approximately 530,000 clones listed, about 96% were seen once; the top ten hold nearly 0.065%. This CDR3 comprises 13 residues. Germline lookup yields CDR1 MNHNS and CDR2 SASEGT. Trimming stripped 5 bases from V and 0 bases from J, with 7 bases between. Sequencing was carried out using naive CD4+ T cells sorted from blood. The subset is: CD45RA+ positively selected. The receptor was isolated from a woman aged 25 to 39 in good health. The chain combines TRBV6-1 with TRBJ1-1, with D perhaps TRBD1 (5 bases). CDR3 nucleotide sequence: TGTGCCAGCAGTCGACAGATGAACACTGAAGCTTTCTTT. This encodes CASSRQMNTEAFF.